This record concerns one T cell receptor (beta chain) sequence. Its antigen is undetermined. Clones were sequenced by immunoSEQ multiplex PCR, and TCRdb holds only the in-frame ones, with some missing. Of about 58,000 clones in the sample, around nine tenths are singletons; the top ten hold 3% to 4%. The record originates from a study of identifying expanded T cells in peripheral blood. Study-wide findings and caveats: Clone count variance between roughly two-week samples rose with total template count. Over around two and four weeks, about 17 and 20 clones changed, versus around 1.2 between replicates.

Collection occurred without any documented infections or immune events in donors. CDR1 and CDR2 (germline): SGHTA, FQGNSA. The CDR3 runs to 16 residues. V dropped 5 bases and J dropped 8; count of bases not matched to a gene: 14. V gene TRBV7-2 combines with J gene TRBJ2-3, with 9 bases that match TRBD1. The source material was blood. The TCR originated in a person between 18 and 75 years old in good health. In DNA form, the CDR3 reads TGTGCCAGCAGCACAGTCCCGGGACAGGGTGCGGCTACGCAGTATTTT. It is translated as CASSTVPGQGAATQYF.